The clone carrying this T cell receptor beta chain was detected a few times. The source of the sample is a study of T cells after yellow fever vaccination. Study-wide background: Fractions low in cell number were prepared with SMART-Seq v4 Ultra Low Input.

TCRdb recomputed calls from the 5' RACE reads with MiXCR, one row per CDR3 protein. The table has 450,000 to 600,000 distinct CDR3 sequences, 17% seen once; the top ten hold 17%. The sequence came from a man aged 18 to 30 who received the YFV17D yellow fever vaccine. The specimen comprised PBMCs, sampled 5 days after the first yellow fever vaccination.

The DNA for the CDR3 is TGCGCCAGCGGCCCGGGACAGGGGAGGAACATTCAGTACTTC. This gives the protein CASGPGQGRNIQYF. The V gene is TRBV5-1, the J gene TRBJ2-4, with 10 bases lining up with TRBD1. V trimming: 7 bases; J trimming: 7 bases; junction bases outside the gene matches: 8. Germline CDR1 and CDR2: SGHRS and YFSETQ. CDR3 length: 14 amino acids.